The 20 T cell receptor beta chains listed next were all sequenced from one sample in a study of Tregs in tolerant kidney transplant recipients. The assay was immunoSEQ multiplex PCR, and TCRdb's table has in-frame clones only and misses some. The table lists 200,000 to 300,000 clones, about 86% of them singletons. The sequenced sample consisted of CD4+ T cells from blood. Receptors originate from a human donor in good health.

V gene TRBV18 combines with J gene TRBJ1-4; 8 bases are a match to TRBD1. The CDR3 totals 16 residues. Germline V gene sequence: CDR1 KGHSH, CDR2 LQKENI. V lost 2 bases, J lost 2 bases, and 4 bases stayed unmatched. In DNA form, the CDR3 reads TGTGCCAGCTCACCATGGACAGGGAGGACTAATGAAAAACTGTTTTTT. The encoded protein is CASSPWTGRTNEKLFF.

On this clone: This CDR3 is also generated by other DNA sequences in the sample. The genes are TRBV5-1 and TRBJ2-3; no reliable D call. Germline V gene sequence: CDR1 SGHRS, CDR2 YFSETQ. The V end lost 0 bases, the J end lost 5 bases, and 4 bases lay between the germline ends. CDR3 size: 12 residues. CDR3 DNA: TGCGCCAGCAGCTTGGACCGAGATACGCAGTATTTT. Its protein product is CASSLDRDTQYF.

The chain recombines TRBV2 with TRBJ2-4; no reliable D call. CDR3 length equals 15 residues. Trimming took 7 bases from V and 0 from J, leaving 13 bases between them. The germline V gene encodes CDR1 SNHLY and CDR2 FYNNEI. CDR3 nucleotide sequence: TGTGCCAGCACCTCCTTGTTTGGAGCCAAAAACATTCAGTACTTC. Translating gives CASTSLFGAKNIQYF.

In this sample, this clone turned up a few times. This CDR3 is CAGKTGWDEQFF. In DNA, the CDR3 is TGTGCCGGAAAGACAGGCTGGGATGAGCAGTTCTTC. The chain links TRBV2 to TRBJ2-1; tentatively, D is TRBD1 (6 bases). The V gene's germline CDR1 is SNHLY and CDR2 FYNNEI. The CDR3 extends over 12 amino acids. V lost 11 bases and J lost 8, with 16 bases in between.

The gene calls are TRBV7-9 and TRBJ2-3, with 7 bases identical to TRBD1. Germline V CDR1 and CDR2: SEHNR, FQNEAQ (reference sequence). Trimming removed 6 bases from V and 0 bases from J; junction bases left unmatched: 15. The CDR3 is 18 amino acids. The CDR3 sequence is CASSSDRRPSASTDTQYF. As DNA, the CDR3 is TGTGCCAGCAGTTCGGACAGGAGACCGTCCGCTAGCACAGATACGCAGTATTTT. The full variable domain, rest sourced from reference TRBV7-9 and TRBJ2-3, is DTGVSQNPRHKITKRGQNVTFRCDPISEHNRLYWYRQTLGQGPEFLTYFQNEAQLEKSRLLSDRFSAERPKGSFSTLEIQRTEQGDSAMYLCASSSDRRPSASTDTQYFGPGTRLTVL.

CDR3 loop: CASSFGQGPYNEQFF. As DNA, the CDR3 is TGTGCCAGCAGTTTTGGACAGGGGCCTTACAATGAGCAGTTCTTC. The V call is TRBV27, the J call TRBJ2-1; 9 nucleotides match TRBD1. The CDR3 is 15 amino acids. V shed 3 bases and J 4 bases; nucleotides not matched to a gene: 4. Germline-derived CDR1 and CDR2 are MNHEY and SMNVEV (reference sequence).

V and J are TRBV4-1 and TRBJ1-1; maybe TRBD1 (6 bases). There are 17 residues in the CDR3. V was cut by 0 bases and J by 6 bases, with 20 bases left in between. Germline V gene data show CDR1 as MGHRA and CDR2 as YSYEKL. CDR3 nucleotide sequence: TGCGCCAGCAGCCAAGATCAACGCACCGGGGGGCTCGCTGAAGCTTTCTTT. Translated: CASSQDQRTGGLAEAFF.

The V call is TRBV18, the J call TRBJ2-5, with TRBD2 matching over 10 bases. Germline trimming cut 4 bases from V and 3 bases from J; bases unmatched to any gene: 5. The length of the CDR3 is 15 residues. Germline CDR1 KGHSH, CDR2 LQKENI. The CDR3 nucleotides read TGTGCCAGCTCACGTGCTAGCGGGGGAAAAGAGACCCAGTACTTC. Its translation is CASSRASGGKETQYF.

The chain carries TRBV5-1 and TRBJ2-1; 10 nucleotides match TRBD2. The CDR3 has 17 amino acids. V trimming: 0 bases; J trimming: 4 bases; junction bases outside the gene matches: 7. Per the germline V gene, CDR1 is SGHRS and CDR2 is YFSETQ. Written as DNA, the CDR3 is TGCGCCAGCAGCTTGGCCCGACTAGCGGGCATATACAATGAGCAGTTCTTC. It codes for CASSLARLAGIYNEQFF.

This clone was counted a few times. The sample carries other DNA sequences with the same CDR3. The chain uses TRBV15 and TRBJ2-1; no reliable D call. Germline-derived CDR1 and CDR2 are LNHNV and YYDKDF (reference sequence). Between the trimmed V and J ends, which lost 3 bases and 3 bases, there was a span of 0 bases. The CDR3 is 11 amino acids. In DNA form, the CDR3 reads TGTGCCACCAGCAGCTACAATGAGCAGTTCTTC. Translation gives CATSSYNEQFF. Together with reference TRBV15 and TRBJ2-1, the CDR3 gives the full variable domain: DAMVIQNPRYQVTQFGKPVTLSCSQTLNHNVMYWYQQKSSQAPKLLFHYYDKDFNNEADTPDNFQSRRPNTSFCFLDIRSPGLGDTAMYLCATSSYNEQFFGPGTRLTVL.

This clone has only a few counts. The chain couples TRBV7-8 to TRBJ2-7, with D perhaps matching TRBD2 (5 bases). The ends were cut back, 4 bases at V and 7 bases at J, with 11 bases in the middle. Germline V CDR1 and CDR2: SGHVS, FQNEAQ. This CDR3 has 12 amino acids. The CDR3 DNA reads TGTGCCAGCAGCTCGGGGTTTTTAGAGCAGTACTTC. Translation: CASSSGFLEQYF.

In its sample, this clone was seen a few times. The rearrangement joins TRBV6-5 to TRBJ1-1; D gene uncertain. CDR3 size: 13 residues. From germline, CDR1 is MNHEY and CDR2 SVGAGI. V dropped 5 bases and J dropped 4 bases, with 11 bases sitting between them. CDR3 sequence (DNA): TGTGCCAGCAGTCCCAGGCTGGGCACTGAAGCTTTCTTT. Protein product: CASSPRLGTEAFF.

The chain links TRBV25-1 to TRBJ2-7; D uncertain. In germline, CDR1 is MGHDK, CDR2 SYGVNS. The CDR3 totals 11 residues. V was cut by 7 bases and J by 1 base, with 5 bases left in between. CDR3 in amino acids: CASTESYEQYF. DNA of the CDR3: TGTGCCAGCACCGAATCCTACGAGCAGTACTTC.

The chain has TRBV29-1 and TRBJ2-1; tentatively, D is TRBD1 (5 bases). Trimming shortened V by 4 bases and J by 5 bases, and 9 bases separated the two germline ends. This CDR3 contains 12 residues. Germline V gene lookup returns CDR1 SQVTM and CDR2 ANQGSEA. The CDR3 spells CSVVTGNNEQFF. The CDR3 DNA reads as TGCAGCGTTGTAACAGGTAACAATGAGCAGTTCTTC.

The CDR3 nucleotides read TGTGCCAGCAGTTGGGCAGCAAGGTCAGATACCTTC. It encodes CASSWAARSDTF. V is TRBV6-5 and J is TRBJ1-2; the D is unclear. CDR1 MNHEY and CDR2 SVGAGI come from the germline V gene. V was trimmed by 4 bases and J by 14 bases, leaving 17 bases between them. The CDR3 contains 12 residues.

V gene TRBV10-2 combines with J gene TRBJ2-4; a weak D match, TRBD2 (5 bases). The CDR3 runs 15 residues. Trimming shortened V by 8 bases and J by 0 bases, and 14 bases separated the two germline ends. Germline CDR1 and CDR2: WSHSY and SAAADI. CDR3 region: CASRHERQAKNIQYF. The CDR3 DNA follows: TGCGCCAGCCGCCACGAGCGGCAAGCCAAAAACATTCAGTACTTC.

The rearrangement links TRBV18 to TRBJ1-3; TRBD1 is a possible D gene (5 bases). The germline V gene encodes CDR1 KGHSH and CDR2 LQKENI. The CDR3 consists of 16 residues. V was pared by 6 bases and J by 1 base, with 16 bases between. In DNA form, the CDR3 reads TGTGCCAGCTCCGACAGCGCGGTACTTTCTGGAAACACCATATATTTT. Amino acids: CASSDSAVLSGNTIYF.

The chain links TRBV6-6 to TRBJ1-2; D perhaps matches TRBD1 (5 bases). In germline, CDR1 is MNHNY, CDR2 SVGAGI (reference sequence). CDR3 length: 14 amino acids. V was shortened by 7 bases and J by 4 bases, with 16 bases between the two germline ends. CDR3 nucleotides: TGTGCCAGCACCCGAGGGAACAGGTTCTATGGCTACACCTTC. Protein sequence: CASTRGNRFYGYTF.

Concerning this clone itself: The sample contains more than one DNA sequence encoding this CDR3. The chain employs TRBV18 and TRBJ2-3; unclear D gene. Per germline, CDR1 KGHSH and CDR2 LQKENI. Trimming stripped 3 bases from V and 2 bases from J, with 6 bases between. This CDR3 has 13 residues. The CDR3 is CASSPSPTDTQYF. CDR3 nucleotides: TGTGCCAGCTCACCTTCCCCCACAGATACGCAGTATTTT. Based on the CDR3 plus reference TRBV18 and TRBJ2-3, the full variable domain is NAGVMQNPRHLVRRRGQEARLRCSPMKGHSHVYWYRQLPEEGLKFMVYLQKENIIDESGMPKERFSAEFPKEGPSILRIQQVVRGDSAAYFCASSPSPTDTQYFGPGTRLTVL.

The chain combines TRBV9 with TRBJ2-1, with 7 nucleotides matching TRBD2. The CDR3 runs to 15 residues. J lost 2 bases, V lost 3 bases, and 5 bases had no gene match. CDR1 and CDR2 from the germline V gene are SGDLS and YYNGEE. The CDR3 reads CASSGSGDTYNEQFF. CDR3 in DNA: TGTGCCAGCAGCGGAAGCGGGGATACCTACAATGAGCAGTTCTTC. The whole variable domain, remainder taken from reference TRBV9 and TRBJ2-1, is DSGVTQTPKHLITATGQRVTLRCSPRSGDLSVYWYQQSLDQGLQFLIQYYNGEERAKGNILERFSAQQFPDLHSELNLSSLELGDSALYFCASSGSGDTYNEQFFGPGTRLTVL.